These 17 T cell receptor beta chains were all obtained from the same sample, sequenced in a study of T-cell reconstitution after alpha-beta-depleted transplantation in children. This sample's TCRbeta library carried unique molecular identifier barcodes. TCRdb passed the PCR reads through MiXCR, listing each CDR3 protein once. Counted here are roughly 610,000 distinct CDR3 sequences, about 10% occurring once; the ten biggest clones make up about 4.3%. The sample was PBMCs from the stem cell graft donor, taken from the stem cell graft. The source of these receptors is a human donor who donated a stem cell graft to a child with acute myeloid leukemia.

The chain joins TRBV2 to TRBJ2-7, with D unclear. Germline CDR1 is SNHLY and CDR2 is FYNNEI. This CDR3 comprises 11 residues. V lost 6 bases and J lost 4, with 7 bases in between. For the CDR3, the DNA is TGTGCCAGCAGGAGCGTTTACGAGCAGTACTTC. This gives the protein CASRSVYEQYF. Full variable domain (rest looked up from reference TRBV2 and TRBJ2-7): EPEVTQTPSHQVTQMGQEVILRCVPISNHLYFYWYRQILGQKVEFLVSFYNNEISEKSEIFDDQFSVERPDGSNFTLKIRSTKLEDSAMYFCASRSVYEQYFGPGTRLTVT.

V and J are TRBV20-1 and TRBJ2-1, with TRBD2 matching over 10 bases. From germline, CDR1 is DFQATT and CDR2 SNEGSKA (reference sequence). The CDR3 runs 15 residues. With 1 base clipped from V and 0 bases from J, the junction kept 0 bases outside the gene matches. The CDR3 protein is CSARASGSSYNEQFF. In DNA form, the CDR3 reads TGCAGTGCTAGAGCTAGCGGGAGCTCCTACAATGAGCAGTTCTTC.

V is TRBV28 and J is TRBJ1-3, with D possibly matching TRBD1 (5 bases). V was cut by 6 bases and J by 0 bases, with 12 bases left in between. CDR1 is MDHEN and CDR2 is SYDVKM in the germline V gene. CDR3 length equals 15 residues. As DNA, the CDR3 is TGTGCCAGCAGGGGAGACGGACACTCTGGAAACACCATATATTTT. Translated, it gives CASRGDGHSGNTIYF.

V is TRBV9 and J is TRBJ2-7; TRBD1 aligns across 11 bases. CDR3 length: 16 amino acids. Germline V gene lookup returns CDR1 SGDLS and CDR2 YYNGEE. J lost 1 base, V lost 3 bases, and 6 bases had no gene match. As DNA, the CDR3 is TGTGCCAGCAGCGCCCGGACAGGGGGCGCATCCTACGAGCAGTACTTC. It codes for CASSARTGGASYEQYF.

This clonotype came up many times. This chain links TRBV6-2 or TRBV6-3 with TRBJ2-7; possible D gene TRBD2, 6 bases. Trimming took off 6 bases at V and 0 bases at J, with 18 bases between the two ends. Germline CDR1 reads MNHEY; CDR2 reads SVGEGT. There are 16 residues in the CDR3. CDR3 in DNA: TGTGCCAGCAGCAACTGGTGGGGCGGGACCTCCTACGAGCAGTACTTC. Amino acids: CASSNWWGGTSYEQYF.

This clonotype was picked up a small number of times. The chain carries TRBV30 and TRBJ2-6, with D unresolved. The CDR3 is 15 residues long. Germline CDR1 reads GTSNPN; CDR2 reads SVGIG (reference sequence). The germline V and J ends were trimmed by 0 bases and 3 bases, with 9 bases remaining between them. The chain's CDR3 is CAWSVQTVGANVLTF. CDR3 sequence (DNA): TGTGCCTGGAGTGTACAAACAGTTGGGGCCAACGTCCTGACTTTC.

This clonotype was detected a few times. This chain links TRBV28 with TRBJ2-5, with unresolved D. CDR1 is MDHEN and CDR2 is SYDVKM in the germline V gene. The ends were cut back, 3 bases at V and 3 bases at J, with 8 bases in the middle. The CDR3 loop spans 13 amino acids. The CDR3, as DNA: TGTGCCAGCAGTTTTAGTAGGGAAGAGACCCAGTACTTC. It specifies CASSFSREETQYF.

In this sample, this clonotype turned up many times. The CDR3 region has the DNA TGTGCCAGCAGCCCACGACTAGCGGGAGTTGGGACCCAGTACTTC. Translated: CASSPRLAGVGTQYF. The chain recombines TRBV14 with TRBJ2-5; the match to TRBD2 covers 12 bases. CDR1 and CDR2 (germline): SGHDN, FVKESK. With 4 bases clipped from V and 7 bases from J, the junction kept 7 bases outside the gene matches. The CDR3 spans 15 residues.

The rearrangement links TRBV20-1 to TRBJ1-6; no clear D. Germline CDR1 DFQATT, CDR2 SNEGSKA (reference sequence). The CDR3 has 15 residues. V was shortened by 2 bases and J by 3 bases, with 11 bases between the two germline ends. As DNA, the CDR3 is TGCAGTGCTAGACATGGTCAGAACTATAATTCACCCCTCCACTTT. Protein product: CSARHGQNYNSPLHF.

This clonotype was seen ten or more times. This rearrangement joins TRBV7-9 to TRBJ2-1; the match to TRBD2 covers 7 bases. The CDR3 runs to 15 residues. J lost 7 bases, V lost 1 base, and 7 bases had no gene match. Germline lookup yields CDR1 SEHNR and CDR2 FQNEAQ (reference sequence). In nucleotides, the CDR3 is TGTGCCAGCAGCTTAGACGGGAGGAAGAGTAATGAGCAGTTCTTC. This codes for CASSLDGRKSNEQFF. The complete variable domain, with remaining parts taken from reference TRBV7-9 and TRBJ2-1, reads DTGVSQNPRHKITKRGQNVTFRCDPISEHNRLYWYRQTLGQGPEFLTYFQNEAQLEKSRLLSDRFSAERPKGSFSTLEIQRTEQGDSAMYLCASSLDGRKSNEQFFGPGTRLTVL.

This clonotype occurred many times. The chain joins TRBV7-2 to TRBJ2-5; TRBD2 agrees at 13 bases. The V and J ends lost 7 bases and 5 bases, in that order; junction bases with no gene match: 10. Germline CDR1 and CDR2: SGHTA and FQGNSA. The CDR3 covers 16 residues. CDR3 in amino acids: CASTPLTSGRGETQYF. In DNA, the CDR3 is TGTGCCAGCACCCCCCTTACTAGCGGGAGGGGGGAGACCCAGTACTTC.

This clonotype was observed a few times. CDR3 bases: TGTGCCAGCAGTTCCCTCGGGGTTGGGGAGACCCAGTACTTC. Its protein is CASSSLGVGETQYF. V gene TRBV12-3 or TRBV12-4 combines with J gene TRBJ2-5, with D tentatively TRBD2 (5 bases). V lost 4 bases and J lost 5, with 14 bases in between. The CDR3 loop spans 14 amino acids.

This clonotype has ten or more counts. The V and J genes are TRBV4-3 and TRBJ2-1, with 7 bases fitting TRBD2. Trimming cost V 0 bases and J 5 bases; bases outside gene matches: 7. CDR3 size: 16 residues. The germline gives CDR1 LGHNA, CDR2 YSLEER. CDR3: CASSQDGLAENNEQFF. CDR3 sequence (DNA): TGCGCCAGCAGCCAAGATGGGCTAGCGGAGAACAATGAGCAGTTCTTC.

The CDR3 sequence: CAWSTDSLNTEAFF. The CDR3 DNA reads as TGTGCCTGGAGTACGGACAGCTTGAACACTGAAGCTTTCTTT. The genes are TRBV30 and TRBJ1-1; tentative D call: TRBD1 (6 bases). Germline-derived CDR1 and CDR2 are GTSNPN and SVGIG (reference sequence). The CDR3 has 14 residues. V was cut by 2 bases and J by 0 bases, with 10 bases left in between.

This clonotype showed up many times. The chain combines TRBV7-2 with TRBJ2-5; either TRBD1 or TRBD2 may supply D (5 bases each). CDR3 length equals 17 residues. CDR1 SGHTA and CDR2 FQGNSA come from the germline V gene. The V end was cut by 0 bases, the J end by 5 bases, with 19 bases between. The CDR3 here is CASSLARGSPEWETQYF. Here the CDR3 DNA reads TGTGCCAGCAGCTTAGCCCGGGGCAGCCCAGAGTGGGAGACCCAGTACTTC.

Regarding this clonotype: This CDR3 fails to terminate in the conserved phenylalanine or tryptophan, so it likely reflects a read error. The limits of the CDR3 on the DNA are not certain, so only TCRdb's listed CDR3 is given. The chain joins TRBV2 to TRBJ2-7; the table's D gene call, TRBD2, was not cross checked with the DNA. The CDR3 is 8 residues long, ends included. In germline, CDR1 is SNHLY, CDR2 FYNNEI. CDR3 loop: CASSDLAD.

The rearrangement joins TRBV9 to TRBJ2-1; 12 positions match TRBD2. Germline CDR1 and CDR2: SGDLS and YYNGEE. Germline trimming cut 0 bases from V and 9 bases from J; bases unmatched to any gene: 4. There are 15 residues in the CDR3. CDR3 protein: CASSVGTSGTIEQFF. In DNA, the CDR3 is TGTGCCAGCAGCGTAGGGACTAGCGGGACTATTGAGCAGTTCTTC.